A selection of T cell receptor beta chains follows, all from one sample in a study of shared clonotypes between healthy human individuals. TCRdb's copy holds only in-frame clones and misses some; the assay was immunoSEQ multiplex PCR. This sample has about 2.2 million clones, with roughly 95% found just once. The sequenced material came from naive CD8+ T cells from PBMCs. Receptor source: a young man in good health. Some clones in this sample may be carry-over from other donors' samples. Both conserved end residues are part of each CDR3.

v_gene	j_gene	CDR3aa
TRBV5-4	TRBJ2-1	CASSLGLEQFF
TRBV6-1	TRBJ2-7	CASSGPGLAIIQRPYEQYF
TRBV5-4	TRBJ1-1	CASSQGSEAFF
TRBV5-1	TRBJ2-2	CASSLGLAGRSGELFF
TRBV15	TRBJ2-1	CATSTGSREMYEQFF
TRBV7-9	TRBJ2-1	CASTDPGLASNEQFF
TRBV5-1	TRBJ1-4	CASSLDAGGGSNEKLFF
TRBV9	TRBJ2-3	CASSVLGSTDTQYF
TRBV7-7	TRBJ2-5	CASSLGQGASETQYF
TRBV7-9	TRBJ2-7	CASSGWDRALTYEQYF
TRBV4-1	TRBJ1-1	CASSHGGPTGHTEAFF